This T cell receptor (beta chain) came from a study of Ad26.COV2.S vaccination and SARS-CoV-2 variants (dated by TCRdb to the early 2020s). Turning to the overall study: Donors in the vaccine arm were drawn from COV1001, a phase I-IIa trial of Ad26.COV2.S in healthy adults that was multicentre, randomized, double-blind and placebo-controlled. Dosing of Ad26.COV2.S was intramuscular, at either 5x10^10 or 1x10^11 viral particles, delivered as one shot or as two shots spaced 56 days apart. Participants in the trial were split at random into five groups of five each, receiving low-dose or high-dose Ad26.COV2.S once or twice, or else placebo on both occasions. Investigators remained blinded to trial group allocation during experiments and outcome assessment. A total of roughly 32 samples were included in the TCR-sequenced set, comprising around 20 Ad26.COV2.S vaccine recipients, 5 placebo recipients and 8 SARS-CoV-2 convalescent individuals. Sequencing of the TCRbeta repertoire served to evaluate the specificity and breadth of SARS-CoV-2-reactive T cell receptors following Ad26.COV2.S vaccination.

Counted from cysteine to phenylalanine, this CDR3 has 15 amino acids. The only DNA kept is the CDR3, 45 bases in frame from the first base. For CDR1 and CDR2, the germline V gene lists SGHRS and YFSETQ. V was cut back by 1 base and J by 6 bases, leaving a gap of 16 bases between them. The investigation overall reported the following: According to the authors, total T cell responses may have been underestimated by the TCR breadth and depth analyses. After vaccination, spike-specific CD8+ and CD4+ T cell responses were reported to show substantial breadth. The study lacked the statistical power to compare responses across vaccine doses or regimens. Higher spike-specific TCR breadth was observed in Ad26.COV2.S recipients than in placebo recipients (P = 0.0014). Non-spike TCR breadth was comparable between vaccine and placebo recipients, consistent with the vaccine containing only spike.

TCRbeta CDR3 regions were sequenced with the immunoSEQ Assay. After extraction, genomic DNA underwent amplification by bias-controlled multiplex PCR, followed by high-throughput sequencing. On the authors' methods: To quantify the absolute abundance of each unique TCRbeta CDR3 region, sequences were collapsed and filtered. Usable DNA was measured by amplifying reference genes present in all nucleated cells, and TCRbeta template counts were normalized to that usable DNA to estimate T cell fraction. Repertoire TCRs were annotated as SARS-CoV-2-specific when V gene, CDR3 amino acid sequence and J gene were exactly matched to a known reactive TCR set. MIRA supplied the reference SARS-CoV-2 TCR set, which was filtered for enrichment in COVID-19-positive ImmuneCODE repertoires so that public or cross-reactive TCRs were removed. Drawing on the MIRA antigens, annotated TCRs were analysed further at the level of specific ORF or position within ORF. Breadth was defined as annotated unique rearrangements over total unique productive rearrangements; depth was the summed frequency of those rearrangements. Group comparisons of TCR breadth used two-sided Wilcoxon rank-sum tests. TCRdb obtained this table from immuneACCESS and retained in-frame rearrangements with V and J assigned. These tables miss some clones; where compared with another copy, unresolved V genes account for less than half of the shortfall, and the remainder is unexplained. From that table come the V and J calls and clone size; the DNA was used to work out D and trimming. This sample holds hundreds of thousands of clones; 75% to 90% were observed only once. About 2.5% of the sample rests with the top ten.

Points on this clone: Its antigen remains unidentified. One base away there is no much larger clone; base qualities are not given.

Reading the label with the study, this specimen's treatment or condition is: around 19 received Ad26.COV2.S at low or high dose, single or two shots; about 5 received placebo; per-sample allocation not given. For vaccine and placebo recipients, repertoires were sequenced using samples collected on day 63 after the first injection. In Cohort 1b, around 23 adults aged 18-55 years were enrolled at a single site in Boston, USA, between 29 July and 7 August 2020. As a vaccine, Ad26.COV2.S was a replication-incompetent adenovirus type 26 vector that expressed a prefusion-stabilized SARS-CoV-2 spike protein derived from the original Wuhan strain.

This sample comprised peripheral blood, obtained in a trial of Ad26.COV2.S vaccine versus placebo. The chain employs TRBV5-1 and TRBJ1-2; the D gene lacks a confident call. The clonotype comes from a person between 18 and 59 years old who received the Ad26.COV2.S COVID-19 vaccine or a placebo. The CDR3: CASSLRTPGGDGYTF. The sequenced DNA is TGCGCCAGCAGCTTGAGAACTCCCGGAGGTGATGGCTACACCTTC.